Detailed here is one TCR beta chain. The antigen is undetermined. RNA was extracted and reverse transcribed into cDNA as the sequencing template. This table comes from immunoSEQ multiplex PCR, and its TCRdb copy is limited to in-frame clones, with some not included. The sample lists 100,000 to 150,000 clones, approximately 49% occurring once. These data belong to a study of CD8+ T cells in alopecia areata. In the study overall: Tofacitinib dosing lasted 6 to 18 months, which was then followed by 6 months off drug.

The investigators collected lesional scalp punch biopsies and peripheral blood from alopecia areata patients. Study-wide findings and caveats: In lesional scalp, particularly from alopecia totalis/universalis, clonality was higher than in normal scalp.

The CDR3 covers 13 residues. The germline CDR1 and CDR2 sequences are SGHTA and FQGNSA. Trimming removed 6 bases from V and 8 bases from J, with 15 bases in between. The genes are TRBV7-2 and TRBJ2-3, with D possibly matching TRBD1 (7 bases). This sample comprised CD8+ T cells sorted from blood, obtained at week 0. This TCR was recovered from a human donor with alopecia areata. CDR3 DNA: TGTGCCAGCAGTTCTCCAGGGGGGCCTACGCAGTATTTT. It specifies CASSSPGGPTQYF.